This TCR beta chain was captured by sequencing in a study of early T cells in non-severe SARS-CoV-2 infection. In TCRdb, the 5' RACE reads were re-called with MiXCR into one record per CDR3 protein. Here the sample spans roughly 43,000 distinct CDR3 sequences, less than 6.5% being singletons. Study outcomes and limitations: Sequences matched to VDJdb favored anti-spike CD8 responses, while private and CD4 specificities were missed.

As for this clonotype: The target antigen is unknown.

The germline CDR1 and CDR2 sequences are MGHDK and SYGVNS. The CDR3 has 16 residues. The germline V and J ends were trimmed by 7 bases and 0 bases, with 18 bases remaining between them. The receptor was isolated from an adult who was a healthcare worker with PCR-confirmed SARS-CoV-2 infection or an uninfected control (not recorded which). The source was whole blood, collected at baseline. The V call is TRBV25-1, the J call TRBJ2-5, with a tentative D call TRBD2 (6 bases). In DNA form, the CDR3 reads TGTGCCAGCACGTCGGGGCTAGCGCCGTACCAAGAGACCCAGTACTTC. Its translation is CASTSGLAPYQETQYF. The full variable domain, rest sourced from reference TRBV25-1 and TRBJ2-5, is EADIYQTPRYLVIGTGKKITLECSQTMGHDKMYWYQQDPGMELHLIHYSYGVNSTEKGDLSSESTVSRIRTEHFPLTLESARPSHTSQYLCASTSGLAPYQETQYFGPGTRLLVL.